Following are 5 T cell receptor beta chains from one sample sequenced in a study of shared clonotypes between healthy human individuals. Assay used: immunoSEQ multiplex PCR; TCRdb lists only in-frame clones, some missing. The profile shows roughly 2 million clones, 85% to 95% of them singletons. Specimen: naive CD4+ T cells sorted from blood. Subset indicated: CD45RA+ positively selected. These receptors came from a man aged 18 to 30 in good health.

This chain uses TRBV29-1 with TRBJ2-5; D not certain. This CDR3 comprises 11 residues. Germline V CDR1 and CDR2: SQVTM, ANQGSEA. Trimming stripped 5 bases from V and 4 bases from J, with 8 bases between. The CDR3 DNA reads TGCAGCGTTCACAACCGAGAGACCCAGTACTTC. It yields the protein CSVHNRETQYF.

The V call is TRBV30, the J call TRBJ1-4, with TRBD1 identical over 8 bases. Germline loops: CDR1 GTSNPN, CDR2 SVGIG (reference sequence). The trim removed 5 bases at V and 5 bases at J, leaving 4 bases unmatched. The CDR3 runs 13 residues. DNA of the CDR3: TGTGCCTGGGCAGGGGGCGGGAATGAAAAACTGTTTTTT. This sequence encodes CAWAGGGNEKLFF. Using reference TRBV30 and TRBJ1-4 for the parts outside the CDR3, the full variable domain is SQTIHQWPATLVQPVGSPLSLECTVEGTSNPNLYWYRQAAGRGLQLLFYSVGIGQISSEVPQNLSASRPQDRQFILSSKKLLLSDSGFYLCAWAGGGNEKLFFGSGTQLSVL.

The chain combines TRBV4-1 with TRBJ2-5, with 10 bases lining up with TRBD2. The J segment lost 2 bases and the V segment lost 4 bases, leaving 10 bases of the junction unmatched. The CDR3 sequence is 17 residues long. Germline lookup yields CDR1 MGHRA and CDR2 YSYEKL. CDR3 nucleotide sequence: TGCGCCAGCAGCCTGACTCATTTAGCGGGAGGACAAGAGACCCAGTACTTC. Translating gives CASSLTHLAGGQETQYF.

CDR3 bases: TGTGCCAGCAGTTTAACAGGGGCGAAGTTAGTCGGTGGTTCACCCCTCCACTTT. This gives the protein CASSLTGAKLVGGSPLHF. The J gene is TRBJ1-6, the V gene TRBV28; 7 bases line up with TRBD1. The length of the CDR3 is 18 residues. Trimming took 2 bases from V and 9 from J; bases not matched to a gene: 16. CDR1 and CDR2 (germline): MDHEN, SYDVKM.

The V gene is TRBV6-1, the J gene TRBJ1-5, with D unclear. CDR3 length equals 13 residues. Germline CDR1 is MNHNS and CDR2 is SASEGT. The V and J ends lost 1 base and 3 bases respectively, with 4 bases between them. In DNA form, the CDR3 reads TGTGCCAGCAGTGAAGGGATCAATCAGCCCCAGCATTTT. Translation: CASSEGINQPQHF.